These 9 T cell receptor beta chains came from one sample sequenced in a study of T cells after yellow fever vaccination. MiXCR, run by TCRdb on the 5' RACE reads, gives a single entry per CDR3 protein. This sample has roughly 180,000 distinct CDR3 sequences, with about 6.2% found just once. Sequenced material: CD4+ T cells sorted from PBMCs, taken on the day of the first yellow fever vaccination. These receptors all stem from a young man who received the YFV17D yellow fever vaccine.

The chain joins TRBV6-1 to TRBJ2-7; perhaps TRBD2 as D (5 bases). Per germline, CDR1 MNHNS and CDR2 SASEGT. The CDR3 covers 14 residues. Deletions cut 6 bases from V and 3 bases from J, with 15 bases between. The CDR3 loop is CASRLALGSYEQYV. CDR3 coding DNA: TGTGCCAGCAGATTGGCGCTAGGGAGCTACGAGCAGTACGTC.

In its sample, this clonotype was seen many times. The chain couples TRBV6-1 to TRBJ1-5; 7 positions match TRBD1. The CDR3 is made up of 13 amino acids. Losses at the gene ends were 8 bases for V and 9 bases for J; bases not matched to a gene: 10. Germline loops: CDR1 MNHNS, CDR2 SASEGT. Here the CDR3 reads CASGKGGRGPQHF. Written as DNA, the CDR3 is TGTGCCAGCGGAAAAGGGGGCCGGGGGCCCCAGCATTTT.

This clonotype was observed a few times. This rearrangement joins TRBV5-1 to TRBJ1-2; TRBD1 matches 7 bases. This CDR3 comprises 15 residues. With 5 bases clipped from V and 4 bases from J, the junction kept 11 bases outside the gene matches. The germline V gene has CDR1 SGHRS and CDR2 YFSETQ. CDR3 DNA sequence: TGCGCCAGCAGACCGACAGGAGGGGGCCTCTATGGCTACACCTTC. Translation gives CASRPTGGGLYGYTF.

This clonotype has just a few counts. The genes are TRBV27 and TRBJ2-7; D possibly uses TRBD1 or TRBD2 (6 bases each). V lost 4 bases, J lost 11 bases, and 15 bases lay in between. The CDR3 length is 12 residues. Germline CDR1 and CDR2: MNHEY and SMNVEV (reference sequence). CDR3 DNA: TGTGCCAGCAGTTCCCTTGGGGGGCGCGAGTACTTC. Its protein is CASSSLGGREYF.

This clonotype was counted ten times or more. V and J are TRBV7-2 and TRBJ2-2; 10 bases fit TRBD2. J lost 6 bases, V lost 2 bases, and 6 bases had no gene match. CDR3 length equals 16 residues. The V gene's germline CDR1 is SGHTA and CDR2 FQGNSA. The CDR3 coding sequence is TGTGCCAGCAGCTTATCGGGGACTAGCGTCGCCGGGGAGCTGTTTTTT. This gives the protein CASSLSGTSVAGELFF.

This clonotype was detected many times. The CDR3: CASSQIGGGRTSGYYEQYF. The DNA for the CDR3 is TGTGCCAGCAGCCAAATCGGGGGTGGCAGGACTAGCGGGTACTACGAGCAGTACTTC. The chain combines TRBV4-2 with TRBJ2-7; TRBD2 matches 11 bases. Germline CDR1 LGHNA, CDR2 YNFKEQ. This CDR3 is built from 19 residues. V shed 2 bases, J shed 3 bases, and the junction held 15 bases outside the gene matches.

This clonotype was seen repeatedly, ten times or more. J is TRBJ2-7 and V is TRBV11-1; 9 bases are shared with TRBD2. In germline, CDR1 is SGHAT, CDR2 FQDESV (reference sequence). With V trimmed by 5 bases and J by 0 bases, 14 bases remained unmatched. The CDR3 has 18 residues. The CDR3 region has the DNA TGTGCCAGCAGCCCCTATCCGGCGGGGGGGTATTTCTCCTACGAGCAGTACGTC. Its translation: CASSPYPAGGYFSYEQYV.

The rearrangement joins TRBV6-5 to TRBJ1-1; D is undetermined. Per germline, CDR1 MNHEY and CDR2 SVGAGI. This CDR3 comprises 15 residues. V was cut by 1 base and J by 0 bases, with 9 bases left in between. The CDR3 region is CASSYLPVMNTEAFF. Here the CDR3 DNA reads TGTGCCAGCAGTTACTTGCCGGTAATGAACACTGAAGCTTTCTTT.

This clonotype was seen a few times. The CDR3 region has the DNA TGTGCCAGCAGTTTGTCAGGCCTCTGGGACACTGAAGCTTTCTTT. This codes for CASSLSGLWDTEAFF. J is TRBJ1-1 and V is TRBV28; D not resolved. The CDR3 covers 15 residues. Trimming took off 3 bases at V and 3 bases at J, with 14 bases between the two ends. Germline V gene lookup returns CDR1 MDHEN and CDR2 SYDVKM.